The text below deals with one T cell receptor (beta chain). Its specificity is unknown. The data derive from a study of T cell responses to AZD1222 COVID-19 vaccine. Study-level findings and limits: Among AZD1222 vaccinees, only six were seropositive at baseline.

Only in-frame clones appear in the TCRdb table, and some are missing; sequencing was by immunoSEQ multiplex PCR. This table has about 120,000 clones, roughly 93% appearing once. V lost 6 bases, J lost 1 base, and 12 bases lay in between. The CDR3 sequence is 15 residues long. Germline CDR1 and CDR2: MDHEN and SYDVKM. The sample consisted of peripheral blood, taken 28 days after the second AZD1222 dose. The TCR sequence derives from an adult who received the AZD1222 COVID-19 vaccine. J is TRBJ2-2 and V is TRBV28; D ambiguous. The DNA for the CDR3 is TGTGCCAGCAGCCTCAACTACAGGAACACCGGGGAGCTGTTTTTT. It is translated as CASSLNYRNTGELFF.